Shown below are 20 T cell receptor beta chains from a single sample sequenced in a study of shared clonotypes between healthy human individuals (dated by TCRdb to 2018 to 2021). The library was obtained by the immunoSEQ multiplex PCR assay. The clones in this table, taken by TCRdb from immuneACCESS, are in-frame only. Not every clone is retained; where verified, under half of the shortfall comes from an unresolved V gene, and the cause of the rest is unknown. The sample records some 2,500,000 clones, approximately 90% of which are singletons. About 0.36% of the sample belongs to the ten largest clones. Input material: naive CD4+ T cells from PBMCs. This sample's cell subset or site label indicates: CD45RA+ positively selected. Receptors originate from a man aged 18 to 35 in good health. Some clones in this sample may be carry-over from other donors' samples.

CDR3 in DNA: TGTGCCAGCAGTGCTACAGGGGGCTACACCGGGGAGCTGTTTTTT. As protein: CASSATGGYTGELFF. The chain couples TRBV6-1 to TRBJ2-2; 9 bases line up with TRBD1. With V trimmed by 4 bases and J by 3 bases, 3 bases remained unmatched. CDR3 length equals 15 residues. CDR1 is MNHNS, CDR2 SASEGT, per germline.

The CDR3 DNA reads TGTGCCAGTAGTGGGACAGGGAACACCGGGGAGCTGTTTTTT. Encoded protein: CASSGTGNTGELFF. The chain carries TRBV19 and TRBJ2-2; 8 nucleotides line up with TRBD1. Germline-derived CDR1 and CDR2 are LNHDA and SQIVND (reference sequence). Unmatched junction bases numbered 0, after V lost 5 bases and J lost 1 base. The CDR3 has 14 amino acids.

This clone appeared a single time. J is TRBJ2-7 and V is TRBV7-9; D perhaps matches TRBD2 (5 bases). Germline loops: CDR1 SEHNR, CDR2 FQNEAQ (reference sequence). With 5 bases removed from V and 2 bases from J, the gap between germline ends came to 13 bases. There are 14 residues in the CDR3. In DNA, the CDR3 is TGTGCCAGCAGCCCCCAGCTCGGGGCCTACGAGCAGTACTTC. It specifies CASSPQLGAYEQYF.

CDR3 sequence (DNA): TGTGCCAGCAGCCGGACAGGGAACAATGAGCAGTTCTTC. It encodes CASSRTGNNEQFF. The chain is built from TRBV6-1 and TRBJ2-1, with 8 positions matching TRBD1. The germline V gene encodes CDR1 MNHNS and CDR2 SASEGT. Trimming cost V 6 bases and J 5 bases; bases outside gene matches: 3. CDR3 length: 13 residues.

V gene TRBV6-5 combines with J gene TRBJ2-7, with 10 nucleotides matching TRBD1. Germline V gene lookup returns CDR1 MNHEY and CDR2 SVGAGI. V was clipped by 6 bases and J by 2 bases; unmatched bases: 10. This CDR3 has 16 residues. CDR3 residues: CASRYVGDRGTYEQYF. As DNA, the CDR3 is TGTGCCAGCAGATACGTTGGGGACAGGGGTACCTACGAGCAGTACTTC.

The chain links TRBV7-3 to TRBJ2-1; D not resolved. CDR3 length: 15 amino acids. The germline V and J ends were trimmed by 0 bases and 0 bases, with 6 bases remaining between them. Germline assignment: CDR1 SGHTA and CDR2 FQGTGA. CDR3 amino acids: CASSLTENSYNEQFF. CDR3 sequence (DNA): TGTGCCAGCAGCTTAACGGAGAACTCCTACAATGAGCAGTTCTTC.

As DNA, the CDR3 is TGTGCCAGCCTTCAGAGTAACACTGAAGCTTTCTTT. Protein product: CASLQSNTEAFF. This sequence joins TRBV7-9 and TRBJ1-1; D gene uncertain. V dropped 8 bases and J dropped 2 bases, with 9 bases sitting between them. Germline lookup yields CDR1 SEHNR and CDR2 FQNEAQ (reference sequence). The CDR3 totals 12 residues.

The DNA for the CDR3 is TGTGCCAGCAGTTACTCCCCAGCTGGGGCGACCCAGTACTTC. It yields the protein CASSYSPAGATQYF. This sequence joins TRBV6-5 and TRBJ2-5, with D possibly TRBD1 on 5 matching bases. The CDR3 sequence is 14 residues long. Trimming cost V 0 bases and J 7 bases, with 12 bases left between them. The germline V gene has CDR1 MNHEY and CDR2 SVGAGI.

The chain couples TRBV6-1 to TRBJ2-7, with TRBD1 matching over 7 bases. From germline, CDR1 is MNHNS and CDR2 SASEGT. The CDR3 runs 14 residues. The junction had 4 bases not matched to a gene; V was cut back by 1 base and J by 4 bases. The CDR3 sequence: CASSEDGRGYEQYF. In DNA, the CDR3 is TGTGCCAGCAGTGAAGATGGCAGGGGGTACGAGCAGTACTTC.

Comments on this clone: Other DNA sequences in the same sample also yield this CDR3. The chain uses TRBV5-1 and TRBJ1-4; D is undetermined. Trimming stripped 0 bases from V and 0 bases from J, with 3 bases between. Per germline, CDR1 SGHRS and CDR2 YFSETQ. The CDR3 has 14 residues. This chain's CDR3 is CASSLDSTNEKLFF. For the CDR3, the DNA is TGCGCCAGCAGCTTGGACTCAACTAATGAAAAACTGTTTTTT. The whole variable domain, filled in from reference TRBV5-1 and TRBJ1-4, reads KAGVTQTPRYLIKTRGQQVTLSCSPISGHRSVSWYQQTPGQGLQFLFEYFSETQRNKGNFPGRFSGRQFSNSRSEMNVSTLELGDSALYLCASSLDSTNEKLFFGSGTQLSVL.

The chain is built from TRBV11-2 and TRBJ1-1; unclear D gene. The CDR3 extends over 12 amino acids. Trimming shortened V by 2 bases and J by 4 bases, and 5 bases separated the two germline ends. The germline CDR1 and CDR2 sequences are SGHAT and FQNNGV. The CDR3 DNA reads TGTGCCAGCAGCTTATGGGCCACTGAAGCTTTCTTT. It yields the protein CASSLWATEAFF. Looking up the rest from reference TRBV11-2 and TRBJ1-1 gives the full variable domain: EAGVAQSPRYKIIEKRQSVAFWCNPISGHATLYWYQQILGQGPKLLIQFQNNGVVDDSQLPKDRFSAERLKGVDSTLKIQPAKLEDSAVYLCASSLWATEAFFGQGTRLTVV.

CDR3 residues: CAWSVGVNQPQHF. DNA for the CDR3: TGTGCCTGGAGTGTAGGAGTAAATCAGCCCCAGCATTTT. The rearrangement uses TRBV30 and TRBJ1-5; D uncertain. CDR1 is GTSNPN, CDR2 SVGIG, per germline (reference sequence). The CDR3 is 13 amino acids. V dropped 0 bases and J dropped 4 bases, with 7 bases sitting between them.

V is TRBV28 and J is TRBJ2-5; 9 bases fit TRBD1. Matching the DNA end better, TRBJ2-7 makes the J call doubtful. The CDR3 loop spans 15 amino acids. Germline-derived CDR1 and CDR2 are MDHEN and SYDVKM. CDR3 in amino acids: CASSKTGTGRYEQYF. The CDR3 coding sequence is TGTGCCAGCAGTAAGACCGGGACAGGGCGATACGAGCAGTACTTC.

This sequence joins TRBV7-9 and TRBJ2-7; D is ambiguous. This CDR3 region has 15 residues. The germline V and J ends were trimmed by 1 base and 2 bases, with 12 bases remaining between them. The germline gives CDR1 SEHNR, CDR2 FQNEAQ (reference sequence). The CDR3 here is CASSLGQQTAYEQYF. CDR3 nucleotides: TGTGCCAGCAGCTTAGGTCAGCAGACCGCCTACGAGCAGTACTTC.

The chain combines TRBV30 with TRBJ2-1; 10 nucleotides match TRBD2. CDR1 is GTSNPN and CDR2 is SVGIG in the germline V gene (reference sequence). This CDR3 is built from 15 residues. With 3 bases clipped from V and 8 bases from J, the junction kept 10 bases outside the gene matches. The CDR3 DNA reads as TGTGCCTGGAGCCTTCTAGCGGGAGTTGTAGATGAGCAGTTCTTC. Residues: CAWSLLAGVVDEQFF.

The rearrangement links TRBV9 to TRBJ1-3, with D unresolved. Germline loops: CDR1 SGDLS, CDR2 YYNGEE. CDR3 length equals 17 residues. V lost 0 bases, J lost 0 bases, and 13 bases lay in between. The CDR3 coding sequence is TGTGCCAGCAGCGTAGGGGTTGGGGTCGACTCTGGAAACACCATATATTTT. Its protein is CASSVGVGVDSGNTIYF.

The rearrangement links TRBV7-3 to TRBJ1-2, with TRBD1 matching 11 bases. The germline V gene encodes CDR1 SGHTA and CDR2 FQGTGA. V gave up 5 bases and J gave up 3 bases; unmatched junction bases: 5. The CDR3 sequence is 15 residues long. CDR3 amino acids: CASSPGTGGHYGYTF. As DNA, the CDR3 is TGTGCCAGCAGCCCCGGGACAGGGGGACACTATGGCTACACCTTC.

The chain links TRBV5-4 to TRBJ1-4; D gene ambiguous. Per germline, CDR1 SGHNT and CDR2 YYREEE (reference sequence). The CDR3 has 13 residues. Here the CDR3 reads CATQVAREEKLFF. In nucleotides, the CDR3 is TGTGCTACGCAGGTGGCAAGGGAGGAAAAACTGTTTTTT.

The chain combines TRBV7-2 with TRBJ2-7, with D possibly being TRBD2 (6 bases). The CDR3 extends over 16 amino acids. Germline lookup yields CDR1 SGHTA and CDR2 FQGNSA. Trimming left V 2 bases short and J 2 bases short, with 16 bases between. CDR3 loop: CASSLMAASVAYEQYF. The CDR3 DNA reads TGTGCCAGCAGCTTAATGGCCGCTAGCGTAGCCTACGAGCAGTACTTC.

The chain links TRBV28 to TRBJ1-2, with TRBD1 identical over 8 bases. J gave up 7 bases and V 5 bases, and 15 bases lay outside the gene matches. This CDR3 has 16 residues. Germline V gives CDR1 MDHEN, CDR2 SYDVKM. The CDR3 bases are TGTGCCAGCAGTCCCGCGGAGGCAGGGGGCGGAGGTGGCTACACCTTC. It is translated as CASSPAEAGGGGGYTF.